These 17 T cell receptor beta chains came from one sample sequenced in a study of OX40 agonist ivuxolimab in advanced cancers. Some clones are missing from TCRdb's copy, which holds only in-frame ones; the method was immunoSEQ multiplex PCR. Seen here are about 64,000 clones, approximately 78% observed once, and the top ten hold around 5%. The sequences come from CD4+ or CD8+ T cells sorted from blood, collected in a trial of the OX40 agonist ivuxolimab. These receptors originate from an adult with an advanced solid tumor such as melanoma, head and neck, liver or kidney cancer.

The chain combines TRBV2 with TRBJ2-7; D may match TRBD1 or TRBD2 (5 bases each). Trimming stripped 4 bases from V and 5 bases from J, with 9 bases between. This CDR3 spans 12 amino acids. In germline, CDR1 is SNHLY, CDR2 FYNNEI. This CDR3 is CASSVRDHEQYF. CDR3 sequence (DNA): TGTGCCAGCAGTGTTAGGGACCACGAGCAGTACTTC.

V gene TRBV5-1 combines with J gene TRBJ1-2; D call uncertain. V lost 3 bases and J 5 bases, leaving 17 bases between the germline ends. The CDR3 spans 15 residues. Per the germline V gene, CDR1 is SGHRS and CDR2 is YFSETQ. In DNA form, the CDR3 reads TGCGCCAGCAGCTCGTCCGGGATCCTTTCATATGGCTACACCTTC. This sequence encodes CASSSSGILSYGYTF.

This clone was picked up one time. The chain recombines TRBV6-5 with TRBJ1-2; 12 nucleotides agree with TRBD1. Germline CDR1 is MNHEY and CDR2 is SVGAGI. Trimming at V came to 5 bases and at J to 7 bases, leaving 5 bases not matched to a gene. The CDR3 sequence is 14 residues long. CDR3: CASSLLGQGAGYTF. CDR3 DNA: TGTGCCAGCAGTCTACTGGGACAGGGGGCTGGCTACACCTTC.

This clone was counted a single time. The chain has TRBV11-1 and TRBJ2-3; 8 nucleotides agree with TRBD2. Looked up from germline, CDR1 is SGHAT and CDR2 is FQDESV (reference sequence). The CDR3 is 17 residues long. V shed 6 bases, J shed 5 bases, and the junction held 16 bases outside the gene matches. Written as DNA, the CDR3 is TGTGCCAGCAGTTCATCGGGGGGGGACCCCTGGGAAGATACGCAGTATTTT. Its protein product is CASSSSGGDPWEDTQYF.

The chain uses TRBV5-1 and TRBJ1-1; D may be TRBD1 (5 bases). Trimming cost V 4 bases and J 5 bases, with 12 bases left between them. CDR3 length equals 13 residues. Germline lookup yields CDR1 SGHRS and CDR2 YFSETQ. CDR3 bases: TGCGCCAGCAGCCCGCCCGGGGGAACTGAAGCTTTCTTT. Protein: CASSPPGGTEAFF.

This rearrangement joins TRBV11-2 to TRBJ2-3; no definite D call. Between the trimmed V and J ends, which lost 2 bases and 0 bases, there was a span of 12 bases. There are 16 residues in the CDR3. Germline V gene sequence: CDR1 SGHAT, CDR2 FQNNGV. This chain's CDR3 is CASSLYAAASTDTQYF. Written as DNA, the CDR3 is TGTGCCAGCAGCTTATACGCAGCAGCGAGCACAGATACGCAGTATTTT.

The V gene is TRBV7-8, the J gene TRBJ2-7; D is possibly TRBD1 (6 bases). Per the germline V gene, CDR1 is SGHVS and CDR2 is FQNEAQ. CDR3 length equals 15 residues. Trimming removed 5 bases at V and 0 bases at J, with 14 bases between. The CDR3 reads CASSPKTGLSYEQYF. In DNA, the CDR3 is TGTGCCAGCAGCCCGAAGACAGGCCTCTCCTACGAGCAGTACTTC.

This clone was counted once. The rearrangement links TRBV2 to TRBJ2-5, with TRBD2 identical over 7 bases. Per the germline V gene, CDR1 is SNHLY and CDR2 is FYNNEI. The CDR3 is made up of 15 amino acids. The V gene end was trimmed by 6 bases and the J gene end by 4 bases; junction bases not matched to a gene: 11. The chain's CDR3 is CASRESGAFGETQYF. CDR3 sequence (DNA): TGTGCCAGCAGAGAAAGCGGGGCCTTTGGAGAGACCCAGTACTTC.

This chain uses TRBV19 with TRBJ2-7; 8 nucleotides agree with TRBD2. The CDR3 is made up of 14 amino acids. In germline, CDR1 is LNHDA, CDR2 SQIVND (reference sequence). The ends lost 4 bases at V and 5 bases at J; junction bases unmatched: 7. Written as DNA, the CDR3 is TGTGCCAGTAGTACCTCTATAGCGGGAAACGAGCAGTACTTC. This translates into CASSTSIAGNEQYF.

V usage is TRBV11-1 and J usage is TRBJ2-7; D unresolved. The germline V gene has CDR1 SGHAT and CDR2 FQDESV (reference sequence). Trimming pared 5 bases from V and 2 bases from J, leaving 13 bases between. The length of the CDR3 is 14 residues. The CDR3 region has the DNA TGTGCCAGCAGCCGGGCACACGCTGCCTACGAGCAGTACTTC. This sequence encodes CASSRAHAAYEQYF.

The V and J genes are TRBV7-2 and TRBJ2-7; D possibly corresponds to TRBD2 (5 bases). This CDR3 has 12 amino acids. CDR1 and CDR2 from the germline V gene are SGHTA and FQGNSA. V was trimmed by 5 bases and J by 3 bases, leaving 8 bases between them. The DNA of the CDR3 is TGTGCCAGCAGCCCTGGGAGCTACGAGCAGTACTTC. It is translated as CASSPGSYEQYF.

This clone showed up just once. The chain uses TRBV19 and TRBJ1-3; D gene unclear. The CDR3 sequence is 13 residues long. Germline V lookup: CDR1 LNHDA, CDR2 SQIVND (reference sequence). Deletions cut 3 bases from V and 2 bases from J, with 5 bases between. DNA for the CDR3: TGTGCCAGTAGTATCTGGCCTGGAAACACCATATATTTT. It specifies CASSIWPGNTIYF.

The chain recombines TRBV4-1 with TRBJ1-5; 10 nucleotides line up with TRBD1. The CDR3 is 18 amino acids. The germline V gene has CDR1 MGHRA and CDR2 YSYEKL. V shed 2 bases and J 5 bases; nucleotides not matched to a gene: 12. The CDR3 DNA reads TGCGCCAGCAGCCAAATCGGGGGACAGGGGAAACGATATCAGCCCCAGCATTTT. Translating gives CASSQIGGQGKRYQPQHF.

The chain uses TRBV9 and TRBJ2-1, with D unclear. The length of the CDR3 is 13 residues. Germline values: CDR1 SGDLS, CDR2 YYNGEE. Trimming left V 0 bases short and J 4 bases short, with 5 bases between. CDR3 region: CASSVDQYNEQFF. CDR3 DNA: TGTGCCAGCAGCGTAGACCAGTACAATGAGCAGTTCTTC.

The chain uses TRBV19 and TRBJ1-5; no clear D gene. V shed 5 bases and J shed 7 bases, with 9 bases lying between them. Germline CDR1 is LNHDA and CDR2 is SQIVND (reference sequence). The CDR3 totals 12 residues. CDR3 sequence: CASSEQLQPQHF. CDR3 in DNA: TGTGCCAGTAGTGAACAACTACAGCCCCAGCATTTT.

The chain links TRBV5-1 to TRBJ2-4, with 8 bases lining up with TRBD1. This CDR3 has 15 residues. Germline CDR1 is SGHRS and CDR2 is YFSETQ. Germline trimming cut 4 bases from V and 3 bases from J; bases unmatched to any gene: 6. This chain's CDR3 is CASSRTGPDKNIQYF. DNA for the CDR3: TGCGCCAGCAGCAGGACAGGGCCTGACAAAAACATTCAGTACTTC.

DNA for the CDR3: TGTGCCAGTAGTATGGGACAGGCTAACACTAGCACAGATACGCAGTATTTT. This codes for CASSMGQANTSTDTQYF. This sequence joins TRBV19 and TRBJ2-3; 8 nucleotides line up with TRBD1. V gave up 3 bases and J gave up 0 bases; unmatched junction bases: 8. CDR1 LNHDA and CDR2 SQIVND come from the germline V gene (reference sequence). The CDR3 sequence is 17 residues long.